This T cell receptor (beta chain) was sequenced during a study of blood T cell repertoires in COVID-19. Individuals aged roughly 18 to 95 years were recruited from around 22 US areas. Germline V CDR1 and CDR2: LGHNA, YNFKEQ. The germline V and J ends were trimmed by 0 bases and 1 base, with 19 bases remaining between them. This CDR3 comprises 19 residues. Only in-frame clones appear in the TCRdb table, and some are missing; sequencing was by immunoSEQ multiplex PCR. Of around 420,000 clones listed, over 75% are singletons. Material for sequencing was PBMCs or T cells enriched from blood (not recorded which). The chain combines TRBV4-2 with TRBJ2-4, with D tentatively TRBD1 (7 bases). This TCR derives from a woman between 35 and 50 years old with acute COVID-19. CDR3 residues: CASSQEEGAWGAAKNIQYF. The CDR3 region has the DNA TGTGCCAGCAGCCAAGAGGAGGGGGCGTGGGGGGCGGCCAAAAACATTCAGTACTTC.